Presented here are 22 T cell receptor beta chains from one specimen sequenced in a study of regulatory T cells in long-lasting Graves disease. Combining iRepertoire HTBI primers with Arm-PCR of CDR3 regions, the authors built TCR beta libraries. From the multiplex PCR reads, TCRdb called clonotypes with MiXCR, one entry per CDR3 protein. The table lists about 500,000 distinct CDR3 sequences, 12% of them singletons, with 8% to 10% in the top ten. As for time point: newly diagnosed GD, antithyroid drugs for less than 3 months. Isolated PBMC RNA provided the starting material for the TCR library. These records were also assigned to another study, of T cells in Graves' hyperthyroidism and ophthalmopathy.

The sequencing used peripheral blood mononuclear cells (PBMCs), collected at new diagnosis, from a patient treated with antithyroid drugs. These receptors came from a woman in her thirties with Graves disease.

The gene calls are TRBV20-1 and TRBJ2-2, with TRBD2 as a possible D gene (5 bases). Deletions cut 6 bases from V and 0 bases from J, with 11 bases between. The CDR3 consists of 14 residues. The V gene's germline CDR1 is DFQATT and CDR2 SNEGSKA (reference sequence). The CDR3 spells CSARAGTNTGELFF. CDR3 DNA: TGCAGTGCCCGGGCGGGCACGAACACCGGGGAGCTGTTTTTT.

The sample holds many counts of this clonotype. CDR3 residues: CASSITGTKAFF. As DNA, the CDR3 is TGTGCCAGCAGCATTACCGGGACTAAAGCTTTCTTT. V usage is TRBV7-2 and J usage is TRBJ1-1; D is possibly TRBD1 (5 bases). Trimming left V 5 bases short and J 9 bases short, with 13 bases between. There are 12 residues in the CDR3. Germline V gene sequence: CDR1 SGHTA, CDR2 FQGNSA.

This clonotype has just a few counts. The chain recombines TRBV7-9 with TRBJ2-6; TRBD1 matches at 10 bases. Germline CDR1 SEHNR, CDR2 FQNEAQ (reference sequence). The CDR3 sequence is 18 residues long. The V gene end was trimmed by 3 bases and the J gene end by 2 bases; junction bases not matched to a gene: 7. CDR3 sequence: CASSFDRGRSPGANVLTF. The CDR3 nucleotides read TGTGCCAGCAGCTTCGACAGGGGGCGCAGCCCTGGGGCCAACGTCCTGACTTTC.

This sequence joins TRBV20-1 and TRBJ2-1, with 12 nucleotides matching TRBD2. The CDR3 is made up of 17 amino acids. Trimming removed 0 bases from V and 7 bases from J; junction bases left unmatched: 10. The germline V gene has CDR1 DFQATT and CDR2 SNEGSKA (reference sequence). The CDR3 loop is CSARDLTSGRSENEQFF. The CDR3 DNA follows: TGCAGTGCTAGAGATCTGACTAGCGGGAGATCGGAAAATGAGCAGTTCTTC.

About this clonotype: One junction end disagrees with the germline gene, perhaps due to a read error. CDR3 in DNA: TGCCGTGCTAGTCTCCCGGCTGGGGCCAACGTCCTGACTTTC. Its protein product is CRASLPAGANVLTF. V usage is TRBV20-1 and J usage is TRBJ2-6; D is uncertain. The CDR3 totals 14 residues. Germline values: CDR1 DFQATT, CDR2 SNEGSKA (reference sequence).

This clonotype has more than one count but fewer than ten. The chain employs TRBV28 and TRBJ2-6; 16 bases line up with TRBD2. Germline V CDR1 and CDR2: MDHEN, SYDVKM. The CDR3 consists of 18 residues. The junction had 2 bases not matched to a gene; V was cut back by 4 bases and J by 2 bases. This chain's CDR3 is CASSSGLAGGPGANVLTF. In DNA form, the CDR3 reads TGTGCCAGCAGTTCGGGACTAGCGGGAGGGCCTGGGGCCAACGTCCTGACTTTC.

This clonotype was observed many times. V gene TRBV6-1 combines with J gene TRBJ2-1; D not certain. V was trimmed by 6 bases and J by 6 bases, leaving 15 bases between them. Germline values: CDR1 MNHNS, CDR2 SASEGT. The CDR3 loop spans 14 amino acids. CDR3 sequence (DNA): TGTGCCAGCAGGAACTCCCGGGCGCTCAATGAGCAGTTCTTC. Translating it yields CASRNSRALNEQFF.

A remark on this clonotype: Since a much larger clone is just one base distant, this may be a read error. The chain combines TRBV27 with TRBJ2-1; 7 bases fit TRBD1. The ends lost 3 bases at V and 10 bases at J; junction bases unmatched: 12. CDR3 length equals 15 residues. In germline, CDR1 is MNHEY, CDR2 SMNVEV (reference sequence). As DNA, the CDR3 is TGTGCCAGCAGTTTGGTCGCGACAGGGTCTAACGAGCAGTTCTTC. Protein product: CASSLVATGSNEQFF.

This clonotype was recorded many times. This chain uses TRBV3-1 with TRBJ2-5, with 7 bases aligning to TRBD2. In germline, CDR1 is LGHDT, CDR2 YNNKEL (reference sequence). V was pared by 0 bases and J by 4 bases, with 17 bases of the junction left unmatched. This CDR3 is built from 19 residues. Written as DNA, the CDR3 is TGTGCCAGCAGCCAAGATTCCCCGTGGGGCGGGAGAGTAGGAGAGACCCAGTACTTC. This gives the protein CASSQDSPWGGRVGETQYF.

This clonotype was seen at least ten times. The genes are TRBV3-1 and TRBJ1-1; a possible D gene is TRBD1 (6 bases). This CDR3 has 13 residues. Between the trimmed V and J ends, which lost 4 bases and 5 bases, there was a span of 11 bases. Looked up from germline, CDR1 is LGHDT and CDR2 is YNNKEL (reference sequence). The CDR3 here is CASSPQRGTEAFF. DNA of the CDR3: TGTGCCAGCAGCCCACAGAGGGGGACTGAAGCTTTCTTT.

This clonotype was seen repeatedly, ten times or more. The CDR3 coding sequence is TGTGCCAGCAGCTTGGGACGAATGACAGGGACCACAGATACGCAGTATTTT. Its translation is CASSLGRMTGTTDTQYF. The chain links TRBV7-8 to TRBJ2-3; 7 nucleotides line up with TRBD1. Germline CDR1 is SGHVS and CDR2 is FQNEAQ. The CDR3 has 17 amino acids. The ends lost 3 bases at V and 2 bases at J; junction bases unmatched: 11.

With regard to this clonotype: Relative to the germline gene, one junction end is altered; a read error may explain this. In DNA form, the CDR3 reads TGCGCCAGCAGCTTGTCGGGGTACAATGAGCAGTGCTTC. It encodes CASSLSGYNEQCF. The chain has TRBV5-1 and TRBJ2-1; weak D call: TRBD2 (5 bases). Germline CDR1 and CDR2: SGHRS and YFSETQ. This CDR3 is built from 13 residues.

This clonotype showed up many times. The chain combines TRBV2 with TRBJ2-7; D is possibly TRBD2 (6 bases). The V gene lost 6 bases and the J gene lost 3 bases, with 18 bases spanning the gap. Germline V lookup: CDR1 SNHLY, CDR2 FYNNEI. The CDR3 is made up of 15 amino acids. The CDR3 sequence is CASRKQRDGSYEQYF. CDR3 DNA sequence: TGTGCCAGCAGGAAACAGAGGGACGGGAGCTACGAGCAGTACTTC.

In this sample, this clonotype turned up many times. The chain joins TRBV28 to TRBJ2-2, with D hard to call. Germline values: CDR1 MDHEN, CDR2 SYDVKM. The CDR3 is 13 amino acids. Trimming pared 10 bases from V and 4 bases from J, leaving 13 bases between. CDR3 loop: CATTRPGTGELFF. CDR3 DNA sequence: TGTGCCACCACTCGCCCGGGCACCGGGGAGCTGTTTTTT.

This clonotype came up many times. The chain recombines TRBV27 with TRBJ1-2; TRBD1 agrees at 10 bases. V trimming: 5 bases; J trimming: 4 bases; junction bases outside the gene matches: 7. CDR3 size: 15 residues. CDR1 and CDR2 (germline): MNHEY, SMNVEV (reference sequence). This chain's CDR3 is CASSPPGQGFYGYTF. The DNA of the CDR3 is TGTGCCAGCAGTCCCCCGGGACAGGGGTTCTATGGCTACACCTTC.

This clonotype was detected many times. The gene calls are TRBV7-2 and TRBJ1-5; D is perhaps TRBD1 (5 bases). V was shortened by 4 bases and J by 2 bases, with 6 bases between the two germline ends. CDR3 length: 13 amino acids. Germline CDR1 is SGHTA and CDR2 is FQGNSA. The CDR3 is CASSWDGNQPQHF. The CDR3 DNA reads as TGTGCCAGCAGCTGGGACGGCAATCAGCCCCAGCATTTT.

This clonotype was seen many times. V and J are TRBV6-1 and TRBJ1-1; D gene uncertain. The germline CDR1 and CDR2 sequences are MNHNS and SASEGT. The V end lost 6 bases, the J end lost 0 bases, and 8 bases lay between the germline ends. This CDR3 has 13 amino acids. The CDR3, as DNA: TGTGCCAGCAGGCGGGAGATGAACACTGAAGCTTTCTTT. It yields the protein CASRREMNTEAFF.

A few counts support this clonotype. The genes are TRBV5-6 and TRBJ1-3; D is ambiguous. Trimming shortened V by 3 bases and J by 0 bases, and 13 bases separated the two germline ends. This CDR3 is built from 16 residues. Germline V gives CDR1 SGHDT, CDR2 YYEEEE. The CDR3 sequence is CASSWPGSRSGNTIYF. As DNA, the CDR3 is TGTGCCAGCAGCTGGCCCGGGTCCCGCTCTGGAAACACCATATATTTT.

This rearrangement joins TRBV5-1 to TRBJ2-4; D is perhaps TRBD2 (7 bases). CDR1 SGHRS and CDR2 YFSETQ come from the germline V gene. CDR3 length equals 16 residues. This CDR3 reads CGAQGGTRGAKNIQYF. DNA for the CDR3: TGCGGCGCACAGGGAGGGACTCGGGGAGCCAAAAACATTCAGTACTTC.

With regard to this clonotype: Sequence at one end of the junction differs from germline and may be a read error. The chain joins TRBV7-9 to TRBJ2-5; D may be TRBD1 (6 bases). The germline V gene encodes CDR1 SEHNR and CDR2 FQNEAQ (reference sequence). There are 14 residues in the CDR3. In nucleotides, the CDR3 is TGTGCCAGAAGCTCGGGACCCACGACAGGGACCCAGTACTTC. Translated, it gives CARSSGPTTGTQYF.

This clonotype was detected ten times or more. The genes are TRBV11-2 and TRBJ1-1; no firm D call. The germline gives CDR1 SGHAT, CDR2 FQNNGV. The V and J ends lost 2 bases and 6 bases respectively, with 10 bases between them. The CDR3 covers 13 residues. The DNA for the CDR3 is TGTGCCAGCAGCTTATATCAAGGGTCTGAAGCTTTCTTT. Its translation: CASSLYQGSEAFF.

This clonotype was picked up many times. V and J are TRBV30 and TRBJ2-1; no firm D call. Germline-derived CDR1 and CDR2 are GTSNPN and SVGIG (reference sequence). This CDR3 contains 14 residues. V was clipped by 6 bases and J by 0 bases, with 12 bases between them. The CDR3: CACAHQSSYNEQFF. The CDR3, as DNA: TGTGCCTGTGCACATCAAAGCTCCTACAATGAGCAGTTCTTC. The full variable domain, rest sourced from reference TRBV30 and TRBJ2-1, is SQTIHQWPATLVQPVGSPLSLECTVEGTSNPNLYWYRQAAGRGLQLLFYSVGIGQISSEVPQNLSASRPQDRQFILSSKKLLLSDSGFYLCACAHQSSYNEQFFGPGTRLTVL.